Following are 11 T cell receptor beta chains from one sample sequenced in a study of cytomegalovirus exposure and HLA in healthy donors. PCR primers comprised 60 Vbeta and 13 Jbeta primers. Some clones are missing from TCRdb's copy, which holds only in-frame ones; the method was immunoSEQ multiplex PCR. This table holds around 150,000 clones, about 88% found once. Sequenced material: PBMCs. The receptors here all came from a man aged 18 to 35 in good health and CMV-seropositive.

The table lists this clone with a few counts. The chain uses TRBV7-9 and TRBJ2-5, with D uncertain. Trimming removed 2 bases from V and 1 base from J, with 8 bases in between. Looked up from germline, CDR1 is SEHNR and CDR2 is FQNEAQ (reference sequence). The CDR3 sequence is 14 residues long. The DNA of the CDR3 is TGTGCCAGCAGCTTATCCCCGGGCCAAGAGACCCAGTACTTC. It encodes CASSLSPGQETQYF.

V usage is TRBV7-2 and J usage is TRBJ2-7, with no clear D. CDR1 is SGHTA, CDR2 FQGNSA, per germline. This CDR3 has 11 amino acids. Trimming shortened V by 0 bases and J by 6 bases, and 3 bases separated the two germline ends. This CDR3 reads CASSLAAEQYF. The DNA for the CDR3 is TGTGCCAGCAGCTTAGCAGCCGAGCAGTACTTC.

This clone showed up just once. The CDR3 bases are TGCGCCAGCAGCGGATCACCGCAGGGGGCAGGGGGGGCCAACGTCCTGACTTTC. It specifies CASSGSPQGAGGANVLTF. V is TRBV5-1 and J is TRBJ2-6; TRBD1 matches 8 bases. Germline values: CDR1 SGHRS, CDR2 YFSETQ. With 4 bases clipped from V and 4 bases from J, the junction kept 13 bases outside the gene matches. The CDR3 is made up of 18 amino acids. The full variable domain, completed using reference TRBV5-1 and TRBJ2-6, is KAGVTQTPRYLIKTRGQQVTLSCSPISGHRSVSWYQQTPGQGLQFLFEYFSETQRNKGNFPGRFSGRQFSNSRSEMNVSTLELGDSALYLCASSGSPQGAGGANVLTFGAGSRLTVL.

In this sample, this clone turned up once. The CDR3 region is CASSRDRGRRDEKLFF. The CDR3 region has the DNA TGTGCCAGCAGCCGGGACAGGGGGCGAAGGGATGAAAAACTGTTTTTT. The chain combines TRBV5-6 with TRBJ1-4, with 12 nucleotides matching TRBD1. Germline V CDR1 and CDR2: SGHDT, YYEEEE. J gave up 6 bases and V 4 bases, and 7 bases lay outside the gene matches. This CDR3 region has 16 residues.

This chain joins TRBV5-1 and TRBJ2-7, with 11 bases identical to TRBD1. The CDR3 is 14 amino acids. The germline V gene has CDR1 SGHRS and CDR2 YFSETQ. Germline trimming cut 4 bases from V and 5 bases from J; bases unmatched to any gene: 5. The CDR3 spells CASSQPGQGDEQYF. In nucleotides, the CDR3 is TGCGCCAGCAGCCAGCCGGGACAGGGGGACGAGCAGTACTTC. Combining the CDR3 with reference TRBV5-1 and TRBJ2-7 gives the whole variable domain KAGVTQTPRYLIKTRGQQVTLSCSPISGHRSVSWYQQTPGQGLQFLFEYFSETQRNKGNFPGRFSGRQFSNSRSEMNVSTLELGDSALYLCASSQPGQGDEQYFGPGTRLTVT.

The genes are TRBV7-2 and TRBJ2-5; a weak D match, TRBD2 (6 bases). In germline, CDR1 is SGHTA, CDR2 FQGNSA. Trimming took off 5 bases at V and 0 bases at J, with 13 bases between the two ends. CDR3 length equals 15 residues. The CDR3: CASSQGLPYQETQYF. In nucleotides, the CDR3 is TGTGCCAGCAGCCAGGGACTCCCGTACCAAGAGACCCAGTACTTC.

The genes are TRBV29-1 and TRBJ2-7, with 7 positions matching TRBD1. J gave up 2 bases and V 6 bases, and 4 bases lay outside the gene matches. CDR3 length equals 12 residues. Germline CDR1 SQVTM, CDR2 ANQGSEA. This CDR3 reads CSVSQGAYEQYF. CDR3 bases: TGCAGCGTCTCTCAGGGGGCCTACGAGCAGTACTTC.

The chain recombines TRBV7-2 with TRBJ2-5, with TRBD2 identical over 10 bases. With V trimmed by 2 bases and J by 4 bases, 7 bases remained unmatched. The CDR3 spans 16 residues. The germline gives CDR1 SGHTA, CDR2 FQGNSA. CDR3 DNA sequence: TGTGCCAGCAGCTTACTAGCGGGGGTTATTGGAGAGACCCAGTACTTC. This codes for CASSLLAGVIGETQYF.

This clone has only a few counts. The V gene is TRBV4-3, the J gene TRBJ1-3; no firm D call. This CDR3 is 15 amino acids long. Per germline, CDR1 LGHNA and CDR2 YSLEER. V shed 0 bases and J shed 2 bases, with 8 bases lying between them. CDR3 sequence reads: CASSQEIVTGNTIYF. CDR3 nucleotide sequence: TGCGCCAGCAGCCAAGAAATAGTTACTGGAAACACCATATATTTT.

This chain links TRBV7-9 with TRBJ2-7; D gene unclear. CDR1 SEHNR and CDR2 FQNEAQ come from the germline V gene (reference sequence). The CDR3 has 12 amino acids. V lost 0 bases to trimming and J lost 5 bases, with 5 bases between them. The chain's CDR3 is CASSLALDEQYF. CDR3 in DNA: TGTGCCAGCAGCTTAGCGTTAGACGAGCAGTACTTC. Looking up the rest from reference TRBV7-9 and TRBJ2-7 gives the full variable domain: DTGVSQNPRHKITKRGQNVTFRCDPISEHNRLYWYRQTLGQGPEFLTYFQNEAQLEKSRLLSDRFSAERPKGSFSTLEIQRTEQGDSAMYLCASSLALDEQYFGPGTRLTVT.

The rearrangement links TRBV6-5 to TRBJ1-1; D is unresolved. This CDR3 is built from 14 residues. The ends were cut back, 4 bases at V and 0 bases at J, with 9 bases in the middle. Germline values: CDR1 MNHEY, CDR2 SVGAGI. CDR3 amino acids: CASSFELMNTEAFF. Written as DNA, the CDR3 is TGTGCCAGCAGTTTCGAACTGATGAACACTGAAGCTTTCTTT.